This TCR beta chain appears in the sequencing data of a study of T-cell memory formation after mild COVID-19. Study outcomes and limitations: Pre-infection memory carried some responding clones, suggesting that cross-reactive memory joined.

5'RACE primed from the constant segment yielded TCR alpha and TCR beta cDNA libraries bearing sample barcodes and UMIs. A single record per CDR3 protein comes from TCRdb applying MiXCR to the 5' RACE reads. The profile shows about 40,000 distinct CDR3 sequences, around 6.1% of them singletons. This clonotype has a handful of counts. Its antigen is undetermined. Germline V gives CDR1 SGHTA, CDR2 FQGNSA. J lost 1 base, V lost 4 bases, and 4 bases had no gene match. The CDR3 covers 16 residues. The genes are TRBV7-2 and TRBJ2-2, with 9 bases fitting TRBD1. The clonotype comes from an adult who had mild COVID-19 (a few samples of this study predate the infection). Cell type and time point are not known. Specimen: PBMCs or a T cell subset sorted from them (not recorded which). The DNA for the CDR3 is TGTGCCAGCAGCTCGACAGGGGGGTTGAACACCGGGGAGCTGTTTTTT. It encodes CASSSTGGLNTGELFF.